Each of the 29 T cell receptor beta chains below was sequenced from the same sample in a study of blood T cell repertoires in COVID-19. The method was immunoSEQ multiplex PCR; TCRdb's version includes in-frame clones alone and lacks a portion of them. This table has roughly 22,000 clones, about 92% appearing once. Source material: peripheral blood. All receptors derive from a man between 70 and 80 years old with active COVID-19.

This chain's CDR3 is CASSLAGRGGYTF. The CDR3 nucleotides read TGTGCCAGCAGCTTAGCTGGGAGGGGTGGCTACACCTTC. V usage is TRBV7-2 and J usage is TRBJ1-2; TRBD1 might be the D (5 bases). Germline V gene lookup returns CDR1 SGHTA and CDR2 FQGNSA. The CDR3 length is 13 residues. The V and J ends lost 0 bases and 7 bases respectively, with 9 bases between them.

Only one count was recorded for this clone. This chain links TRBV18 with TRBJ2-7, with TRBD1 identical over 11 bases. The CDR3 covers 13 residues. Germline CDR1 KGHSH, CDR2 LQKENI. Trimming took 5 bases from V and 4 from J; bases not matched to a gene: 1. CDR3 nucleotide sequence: TGTGCCAGCTCAAGGGACAGGGGGTACGAGCAGTACTTC. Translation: CASSRDRGYEQYF.

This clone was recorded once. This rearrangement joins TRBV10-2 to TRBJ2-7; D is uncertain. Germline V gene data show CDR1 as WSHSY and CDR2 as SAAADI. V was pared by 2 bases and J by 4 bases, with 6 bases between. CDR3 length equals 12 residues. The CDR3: CASSERRYEQYF. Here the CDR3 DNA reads TGCGCCAGCAGTGAGAGGAGATACGAGCAGTACTTC.

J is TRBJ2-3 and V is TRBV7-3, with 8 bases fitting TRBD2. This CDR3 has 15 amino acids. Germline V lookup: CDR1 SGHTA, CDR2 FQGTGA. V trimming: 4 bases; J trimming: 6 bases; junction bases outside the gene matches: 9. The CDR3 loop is CASSSRAGVEDTQYF. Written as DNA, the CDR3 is TGTGCCAGCAGCTCTCGAGCGGGGGTCGAGGATACGCAGTATTTT. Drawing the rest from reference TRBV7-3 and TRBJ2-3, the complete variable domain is GAGVSQTPSNKVTEKGKYVELRCDPISGHTALYWYRQSLGQGPEFLIYFQGTGAADDSGLPNDRFFAVRPEGSVSTLKIQRTERGDSAVYLCASSSRAGVEDTQYFGPGTRLTVL.

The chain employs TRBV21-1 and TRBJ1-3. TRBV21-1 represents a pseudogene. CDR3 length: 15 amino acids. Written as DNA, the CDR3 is TGTGCCAGCAGCATCGGTGAGGGCCCGGGAAACACCATATATTTT. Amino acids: CASSIGEGPGNTIYF.

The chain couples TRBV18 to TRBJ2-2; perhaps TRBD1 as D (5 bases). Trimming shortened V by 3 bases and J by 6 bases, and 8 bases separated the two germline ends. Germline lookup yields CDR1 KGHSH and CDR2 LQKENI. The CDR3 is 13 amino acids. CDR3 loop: CASSPPGPGELFF. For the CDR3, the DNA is TGTGCCAGCTCACCCCCAGGGCCCGGGGAGCTGTTTTTT. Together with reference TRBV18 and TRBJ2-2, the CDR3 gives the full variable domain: NAGVMQNPRHLVRRRGQEARLRCSPMKGHSHVYWYRQLPEEGLKFMVYLQKENIIDESGMPKERFSAEFPKEGPSILRIQQVVRGDSAAYFCASSPPGPGELFFGEGSRLTVL.

The CDR3 nucleotides are TGTGCCAGCAGTTACACAGGGGTTAAGAATCAGCCCCAGCATTTT. This gives the protein CASSYTGVKNQPQHF. The rearrangement joins TRBV6-2 or TRBV6-3 to TRBJ1-5; 7 nucleotides align to TRBD1. The CDR3 runs 15 residues. The V gene's germline CDR1 is MNHEY and CDR2 SVGEGT. V shed 2 bases and J 4 bases; nucleotides not matched to a gene: 5.

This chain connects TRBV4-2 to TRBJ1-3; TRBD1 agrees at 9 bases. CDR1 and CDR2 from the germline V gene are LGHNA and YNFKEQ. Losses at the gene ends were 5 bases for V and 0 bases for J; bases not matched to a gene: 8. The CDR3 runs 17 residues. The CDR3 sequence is CASSTRTGVVSGNTIYF. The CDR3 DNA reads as TGTGCCAGCAGCACCCGGACAGGGGTCGTCTCTGGAAACACCATATATTTT.

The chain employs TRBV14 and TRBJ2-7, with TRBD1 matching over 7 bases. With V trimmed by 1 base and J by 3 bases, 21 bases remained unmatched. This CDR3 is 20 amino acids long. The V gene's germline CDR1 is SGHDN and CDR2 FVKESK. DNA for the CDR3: TGTGCCAGCAGCCAAGGGTCGTTATTGGAAGGGGGCGCGGTTGGCTACGAGCAGTACTTC. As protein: CASSQGSLLEGGAVGYEQYF.

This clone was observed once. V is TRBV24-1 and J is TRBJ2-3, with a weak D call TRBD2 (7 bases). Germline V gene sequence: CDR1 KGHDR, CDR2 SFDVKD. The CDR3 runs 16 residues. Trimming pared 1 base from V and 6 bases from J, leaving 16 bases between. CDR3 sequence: CATSDFLGGAGDTQYF. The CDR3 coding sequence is TGTGCCACCAGTGATTTTTTGGGGGGGGCAGGGGATACGCAGTATTTT.

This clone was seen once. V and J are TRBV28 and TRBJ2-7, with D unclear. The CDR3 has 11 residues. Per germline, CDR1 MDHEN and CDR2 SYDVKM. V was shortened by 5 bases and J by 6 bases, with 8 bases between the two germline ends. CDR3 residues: CASSPRSEQYF. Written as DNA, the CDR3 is TGTGCCAGCAGTCCCCGTTCCGAGCAGTACTTC.

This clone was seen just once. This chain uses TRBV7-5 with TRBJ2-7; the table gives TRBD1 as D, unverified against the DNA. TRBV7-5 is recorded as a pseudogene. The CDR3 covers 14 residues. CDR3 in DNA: TGTGCCAGAGACCGACAGGTGAGCTCCTACGAGCAGTACTTC. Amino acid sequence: CARDRQVSSYEQYF.

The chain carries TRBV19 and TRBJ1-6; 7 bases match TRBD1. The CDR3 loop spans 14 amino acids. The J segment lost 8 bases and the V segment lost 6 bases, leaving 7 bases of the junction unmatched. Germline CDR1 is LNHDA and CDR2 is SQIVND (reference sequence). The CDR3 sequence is CASRVQGLHSPLHF. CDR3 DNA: TGTGCCAGTAGGGTACAGGGGTTGCATTCACCCCTCCACTTT.

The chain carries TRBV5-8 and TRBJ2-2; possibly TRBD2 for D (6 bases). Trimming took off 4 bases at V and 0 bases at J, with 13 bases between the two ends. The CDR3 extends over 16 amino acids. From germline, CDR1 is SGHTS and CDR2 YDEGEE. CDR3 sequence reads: CASSLGLMANTGELFF. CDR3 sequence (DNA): TGTGCCAGCAGCCTAGGACTAATGGCGAACACCGGGGAGCTGTTTTTT.

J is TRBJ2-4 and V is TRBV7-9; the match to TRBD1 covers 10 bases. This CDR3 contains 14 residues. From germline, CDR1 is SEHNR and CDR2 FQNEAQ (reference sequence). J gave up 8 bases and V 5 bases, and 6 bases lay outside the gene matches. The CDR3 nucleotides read TGTGCCAGCAGCCACGACAGGGGGCTTGACATTCAGTACTTC. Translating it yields CASSHDRGLDIQYF.

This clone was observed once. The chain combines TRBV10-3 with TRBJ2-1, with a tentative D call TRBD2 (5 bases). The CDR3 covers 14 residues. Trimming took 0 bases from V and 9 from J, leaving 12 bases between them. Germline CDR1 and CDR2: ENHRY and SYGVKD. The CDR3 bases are TGTGCCATCAGTGAGTCAGCTGGGAGTCCTGAGCAGTTCTTC. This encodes CAISESAGSPEQFF.

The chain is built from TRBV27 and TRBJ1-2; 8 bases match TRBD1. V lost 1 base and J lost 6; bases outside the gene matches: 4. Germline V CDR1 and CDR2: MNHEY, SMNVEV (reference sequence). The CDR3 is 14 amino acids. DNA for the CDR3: TGTGCCAGCAGTTTATACGACAGGGGAGATGGCTACACCTTC. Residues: CASSLYDRGDGYTF.

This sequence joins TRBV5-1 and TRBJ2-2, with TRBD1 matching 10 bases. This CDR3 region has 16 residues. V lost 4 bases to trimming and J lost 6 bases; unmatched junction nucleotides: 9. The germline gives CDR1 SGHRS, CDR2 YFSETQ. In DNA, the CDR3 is TGCGCCAGCAGCCCGGGGGGACAGGGGACCCCCGGGGAGCTGTTTTTT. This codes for CASSPGGQGTPGELFF.

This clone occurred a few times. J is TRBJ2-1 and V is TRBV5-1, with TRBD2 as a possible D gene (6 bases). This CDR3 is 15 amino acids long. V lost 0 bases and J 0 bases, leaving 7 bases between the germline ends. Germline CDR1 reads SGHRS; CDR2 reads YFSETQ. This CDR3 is CASSLVGGSYNEQFF. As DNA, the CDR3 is TGCGCCAGCAGCTTGGTGGGGGGCTCCTACAATGAGCAGTTCTTC.

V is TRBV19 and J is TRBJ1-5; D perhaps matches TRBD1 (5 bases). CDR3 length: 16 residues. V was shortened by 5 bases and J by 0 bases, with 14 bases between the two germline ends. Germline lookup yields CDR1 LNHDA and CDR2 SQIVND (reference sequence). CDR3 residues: CASSQRTSYSNQPQHF. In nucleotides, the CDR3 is TGTGCCAGTAGTCAACGGACATCTTATAGCAATCAGCCCCAGCATTTT. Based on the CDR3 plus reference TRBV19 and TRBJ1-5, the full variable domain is DGGITQSPKYLFRKEGQNVTLSCEQNLNHDAMYWYRQDPGQGLRLIYYSQIVNDFQKGDIAEGYSVSREKKESFPLTVTSAQKNPTAFYLCASSQRTSYSNQPQHFGDGTRLSIL.

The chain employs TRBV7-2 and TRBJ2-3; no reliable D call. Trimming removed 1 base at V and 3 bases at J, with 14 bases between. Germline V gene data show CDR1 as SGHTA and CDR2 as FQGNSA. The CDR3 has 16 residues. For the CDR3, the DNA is TGTGCCAGCAGCTTAGAACTCCTACCTGCAACAGATACGCAGTATTTT. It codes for CASSLELLPATDTQYF.

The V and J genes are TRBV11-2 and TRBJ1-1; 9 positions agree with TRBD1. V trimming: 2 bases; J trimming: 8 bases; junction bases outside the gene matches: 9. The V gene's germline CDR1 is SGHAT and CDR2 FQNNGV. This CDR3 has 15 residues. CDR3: CASSLRLQGADEAFF. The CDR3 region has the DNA TGTGCCAGCAGCTTACGATTACAGGGGGCGGACGAAGCTTTCTTT.

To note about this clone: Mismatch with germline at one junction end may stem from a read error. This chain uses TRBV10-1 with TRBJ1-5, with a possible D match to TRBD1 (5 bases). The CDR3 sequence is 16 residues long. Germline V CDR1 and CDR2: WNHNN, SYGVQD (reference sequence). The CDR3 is CASREEAGLPREPQHF. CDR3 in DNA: TGCGCCAGCCGTGAGGAGGCAGGGCTGCCTAGGGAGCCCCAGCATTTT.

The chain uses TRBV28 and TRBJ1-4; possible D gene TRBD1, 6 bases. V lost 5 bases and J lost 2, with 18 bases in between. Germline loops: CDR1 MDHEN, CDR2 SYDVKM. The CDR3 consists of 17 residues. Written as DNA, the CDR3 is TGTGCCAGCAGTCGAGGGGGGGGGCCCTGGACTAATGAAAAACTGTTTTTT. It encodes CASSRGGGPWTNEKLFF. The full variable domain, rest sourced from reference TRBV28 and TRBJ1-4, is DVKVTQSSRYLVKRTGEKVFLECVQDMDHENMFWYRQDPGLGLRLIYFSYDVKMKEKGDIPEGYSVSREKKERFSLILESASTNQTSMYLCASSRGGGPWTNEKLFFGSGTQLSVL.

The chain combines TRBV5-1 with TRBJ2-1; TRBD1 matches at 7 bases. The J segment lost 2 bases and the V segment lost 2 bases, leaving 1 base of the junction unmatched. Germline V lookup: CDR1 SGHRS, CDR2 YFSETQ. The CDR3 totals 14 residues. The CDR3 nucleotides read TGCGCCAGCAGCTTCCAGGGGGCCTACAATGAGCAGTTCTTC. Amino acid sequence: CASSFQGAYNEQFF.

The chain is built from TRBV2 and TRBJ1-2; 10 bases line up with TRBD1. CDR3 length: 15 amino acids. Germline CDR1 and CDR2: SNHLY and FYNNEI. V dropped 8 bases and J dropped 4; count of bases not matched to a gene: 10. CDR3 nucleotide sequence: TGTGCCAGCCCTGGGACAGGGGTGGAAGGCTATGGCTACACCTTC. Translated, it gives CASPGTGVEGYGYTF.

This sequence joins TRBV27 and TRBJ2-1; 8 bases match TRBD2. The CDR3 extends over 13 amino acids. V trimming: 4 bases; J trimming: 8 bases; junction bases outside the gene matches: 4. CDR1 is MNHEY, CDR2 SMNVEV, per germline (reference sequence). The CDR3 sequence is CASSSGLAHEQFF. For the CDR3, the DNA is TGTGCCAGCAGTTCCGGACTAGCCCATGAGCAGTTCTTC.

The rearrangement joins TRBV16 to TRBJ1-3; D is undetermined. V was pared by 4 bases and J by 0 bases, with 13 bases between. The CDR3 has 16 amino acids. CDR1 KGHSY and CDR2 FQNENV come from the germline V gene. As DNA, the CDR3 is TGTGCCAGCAGCCGAAAACTCGGACTCTCTGGAAACACCATATATTTT. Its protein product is CASSRKLGLSGNTIYF.

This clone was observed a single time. In nucleotides, the CDR3 is TGCGCCAGCAGCCTCCAGCGGGAGCAAGATACGCAGTATTTT. Protein product: CASSLQREQDTQYF. The J gene is TRBJ2-3, the V gene TRBV5-1, with 8 bases fitting TRBD2. Germline CDR1 reads SGHRS; CDR2 reads YFSETQ. The CDR3 totals 14 residues. The trim removed 4 bases at V and 5 bases at J, leaving 6 bases unmatched.